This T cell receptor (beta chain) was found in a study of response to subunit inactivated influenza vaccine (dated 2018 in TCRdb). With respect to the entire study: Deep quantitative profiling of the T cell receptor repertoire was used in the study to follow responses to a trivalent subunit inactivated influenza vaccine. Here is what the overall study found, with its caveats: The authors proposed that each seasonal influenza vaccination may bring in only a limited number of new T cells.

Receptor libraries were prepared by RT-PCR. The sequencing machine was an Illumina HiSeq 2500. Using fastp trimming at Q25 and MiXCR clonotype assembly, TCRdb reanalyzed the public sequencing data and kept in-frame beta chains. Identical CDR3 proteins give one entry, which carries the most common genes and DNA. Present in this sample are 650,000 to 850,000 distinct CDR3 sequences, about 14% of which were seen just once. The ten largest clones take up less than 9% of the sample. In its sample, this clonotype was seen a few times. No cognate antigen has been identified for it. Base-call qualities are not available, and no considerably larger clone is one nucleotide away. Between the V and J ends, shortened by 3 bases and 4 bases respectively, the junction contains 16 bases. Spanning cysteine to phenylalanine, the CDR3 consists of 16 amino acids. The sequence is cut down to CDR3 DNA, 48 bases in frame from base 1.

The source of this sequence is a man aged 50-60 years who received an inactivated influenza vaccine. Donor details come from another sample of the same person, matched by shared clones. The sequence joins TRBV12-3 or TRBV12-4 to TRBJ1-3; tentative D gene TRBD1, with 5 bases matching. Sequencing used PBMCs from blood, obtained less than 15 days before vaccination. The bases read TGTGCCAGCAGTTTTTCTCGGCAGGGAGTAGGAAACACCATATATTTT. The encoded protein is CASSFSRQGVGNTIYF.